Shown below are 26 T cell receptor beta chains from a single sample sequenced in a study of regulatory T cells in long-lasting Graves disease. Both iRepertoire HTBI primers and Arm-PCR of CDR3 regions were used to build the TCR beta libraries. TCRdb reprocessed the multiplex PCR reads with MiXCR, giving one entry per CDR3 protein. This table holds fewer than 650,000 distinct CDR3 sequences, under 20% found once. The time point here: newly diagnosed GD, antithyroid drugs for less than 3 months. The authors made the TCR library using RNA they extracted from PBMCs. In addition, the sample was reused for a study of T cells in Graves' hyperthyroidism and ophthalmopathy.

The starting material was peripheral blood mononuclear cells (PBMCs), obtained at new diagnosis, from a patient treated with antithyroid drugs. All receptors derive from a woman aged 30 to 39 with Graves disease.

A few counts support this clonotype. J is TRBJ1-1 and V is TRBV18; maybe TRBD1 (5 bases). This CDR3 comprises 17 residues. Trimming took off 4 bases at V and 0 bases at J, with 18 bases between the two ends. The germline gives CDR1 KGHSH, CDR2 LQKENI. CDR3 region: CASSRGQMVSMNTEAFF. CDR3 nucleotide sequence: TGTGCCAGCTCACGCGGACAAATGGTGTCCATGAACACTGAAGCTTTCTTT.

This clonotype was seen at least ten times. The CDR3 sequence: CATNRALNYGYTF. CDR3 DNA sequence: TGTGCCACCAACAGGGCCCTGAACTATGGCTACACCTTC. The chain links TRBV28 to TRBJ1-2; tentative D call: TRBD1 (6 bases). Trimming pared 10 bases from V and 2 bases from J, leaving 14 bases between. This CDR3 has 13 residues. CDR1 is MDHEN and CDR2 is SYDVKM in the germline V gene.

Many counts were recorded for this clonotype. The chain is built from TRBV14 and TRBJ1-2; D is perhaps TRBD1 (5 bases). Germline CDR1 reads SGHDN; CDR2 reads FVKESK. The CDR3 runs 14 residues. V was cut by 1 base and J by 3 bases, with 9 bases left in between. This chain's CDR3 is CASSQGQRYYGYTF. DNA of the CDR3: TGTGCCAGCAGCCAAGGACAGCGGTACTATGGCTACACCTTC.

The chain uses TRBV28 and TRBJ1-3; no clear D gene. Germline V gene sequence: CDR1 MDHEN, CDR2 SYDVKM. The V end was cut by 3 bases, the J end by 6 bases, with 15 bases between. CDR3 size: 15 residues. CDR3 DNA sequence: TGTGCCAGCAGTTTCTGGATAGGCAGGACAAACACCATATATTTT. Its translation is CASSFWIGRTNTIYF.

This clonotype came up a few times. The V and J genes are TRBV9 and TRBJ2-2; 7 nucleotides match TRBD2. Germline lookup yields CDR1 SGDLS and CDR2 YYNGEE. Losses at the gene ends were 3 bases for V and 7 bases for J; bases not matched to a gene: 3. This CDR3 region has 13 residues. This CDR3 reads CASSGGGRGELFF. In DNA form, the CDR3 reads TGTGCCAGCAGCGGGGGAGGGCGCGGGGAGCTGTTTTTT.

The chain employs TRBV5-5 and TRBJ1-2, with unresolved D. The CDR3 consists of 14 residues. V was trimmed by 0 bases and J by 4 bases, leaving 10 bases between them. Germline V gene data show CDR1 as SGHKS and CDR2 as YYEKEE (reference sequence). The CDR3 coding sequence is TGTGCCAGCAGCTTGGTTCTGGGGAGCTATGGCTACACCTTC. This translates into CASSLVLGSYGYTF.

The sample holds many counts of this clonotype. The chain combines TRBV11-3 with TRBJ1-1; D is unresolved. Germline values: CDR1 SGHNT, CDR2 YENEEA. Trimming pared 0 bases from V and 12 bases from J, leaving 11 bases between. The CDR3 is made up of 12 amino acids. The CDR3 region is CASSLEEGRTFF. CDR3 nucleotides: TGTGCCAGCAGCTTAGAGGAGGGTCGGACTTTCTTT.

This clonotype was counted many times. V usage is TRBV7-9 and J usage is TRBJ2-7, with TRBD2 as a possible D gene (5 bases). Looked up from germline, CDR1 is SEHNR and CDR2 is FQNEAQ (reference sequence). This CDR3 contains 14 residues. The ends were cut back, 5 bases at V and 3 bases at J, with 14 bases in the middle. This chain's CDR3 is CASSLRTGNYEQYF. The CDR3, as DNA: TGTGCCAGCAGCCTACGGACGGGGAACTACGAGCAGTACTTC.

The chain combines TRBV6-1 with TRBJ2-7; D is unresolved. This CDR3 contains 14 residues. CDR1 is MNHNS, CDR2 SASEGT, per germline. V was cut by 0 bases and J by 3 bases, with 9 bases left in between. CDR3 loop: CASSEAGDLYEQYF. CDR3 DNA sequence: TGTGCCAGCAGTGAAGCCGGCGACCTCTACGAGCAGTACTTC.

The chain uses TRBV5-4 and TRBJ1-6; D call uncertain. Trimming took 4 bases from V and 11 from J, leaving 10 bases between them. CDR1 SGHNT and CDR2 YYREEE come from the germline V gene (reference sequence). This CDR3 has 12 amino acids. CDR3: CASSLTNAPLHF. The CDR3 nucleotides read TGTGCCAGCAGCCTGACTAACGCACCCCTCCACTTT.

Concerning this clonotype itself: Just one base apart from a much larger clone, this may be a read error. This chain connects TRBV12-3 or TRBV12-4 to TRBJ1-3; the match to TRBD1 covers 11 bases. The CDR3 is made up of 14 amino acids. CDR3 protein: CAGRRDRGGNTIYF. In DNA form, the CDR3 reads TGTGCCGGCAGGCGGGACAGGGGGGGAAACACCATATATTTT.

The table lists this clonotype with a few counts. The chain carries TRBV20-1 and TRBJ2-7, with D maybe TRBD2 (6 bases). The CDR3 length is 14 residues. V was clipped by 2 bases and J by 1 base, with 12 bases between them. Looked up from germline, CDR1 is DFQATT and CDR2 is SNEGSKA (reference sequence). The CDR3 DNA follows: TGCAGTGCTAGACCGGGGGAGGTTTCCTACGAGCAGTACTTC. This encodes CSARPGEVSYEQYF.

This chain links TRBV27 with TRBJ1-6; TRBD1 might be the D (6 bases). CDR1 and CDR2 (germline): MNHEY, SMNVEV (reference sequence). The length of the CDR3 is 16 residues. Trimming pared 3 bases from V and 7 bases from J, leaving 16 bases between. As DNA, the CDR3 is TGTGCCAGCAGTTTTCTGGGGCAGGGGTTAAATTCACCCCTCCACTTT. This gives the protein CASSFLGQGLNSPLHF.

Ten or more counts support this clonotype. This chain joins TRBV29-1 and TRBJ1-2; 9 nucleotides line up with TRBD1. The V and J ends lost 6 bases and 4 bases, in that order; junction bases with no gene match: 9. The CDR3 length is 14 residues. Germline V lookup: CDR1 SQVTM, CDR2 ANQGSEA. CDR3 nucleotide sequence: TGCAGCGTCGCGAGGGACAGGGCCGGCTATGGCTACACCTTC. Its protein is CSVARDRAGYGYTF.

In its sample, this clonotype was seen a few times. The chain recombines TRBV25-1 with TRBJ1-5, with 11 bases lining up with TRBD1. V was clipped by 8 bases and J by 0 bases; unmatched bases: 9. CDR3 length equals 17 residues. Per germline, CDR1 MGHDK and CDR2 SYGVNS. CDR3 in amino acids: CASAPGTGGYSNQPQHF. The DNA of the CDR3 is TGTGCCAGCGCGCCCGGGACAGGGGGTTATAGCAATCAGCCCCAGCATTTT.

In regard to this clonotype: The germline gene is not matched at one end of the junction; a read error may be the cause. The chain couples TRBV28 to TRBJ2-7; TRBD2 matches at 10 bases. The germline V gene has CDR1 MDHEN and CDR2 SYDVKM. This CDR3 is built from 15 residues. This chain's CDR3 is CTSSFGASGSYEQYF. Written as DNA, the CDR3 is TGTACCAGCAGTTTCGGGGCTAGCGGGAGTTACGAGCAGTACTTC. Filled out from reference TRBV28 and TRBJ2-7, the complete variable domain reads DVKVTQSSRYLVKRTGEKVFLECVQDMDHENMFWYRQDPGLGLRLIYFSYDVKMKEKGDIPEGYSVSREKKERFSLILESASTNQTSMYLCTSSFGASGSYEQYFGPGTRLTVT.

This rearrangement joins TRBV14 to TRBJ2-3; TRBD2 agrees at 8 bases. The V and J ends lost 3 bases and 4 bases, in that order; junction bases with no gene match: 6. Looked up from germline, CDR1 is SGHDN and CDR2 is FVKESK. The CDR3 totals 15 residues. CDR3 nucleotide sequence: TGTGCCAGCAGCCATACGGGAGGGCCATCAGATACGCAGTATTTT. It translates to CASSHTGGPSDTQYF. The full variable domain, with the rest looked up from reference TRBV14 and TRBJ2-3, is EAGVTQFPSHSVIEKGQTVTLRCDPISGHDNLYWYRRVMGKEIKFLLHFVKESKQDESGMPNNRFLAERTGGTYSTLKVQPAELEDSGVYFCASSHTGGPSDTQYFGPGTRLTVL.

This clonotype has a handful of counts. The chain couples TRBV9 to TRBJ2-3; D may be TRBD2 (6 bases). V gave up 3 bases and J gave up 4 bases, with 24 bases separating them. The CDR3 is 18 residues long. The germline V gene encodes CDR1 SGDLS and CDR2 YYNGEE. The CDR3 loop reads CASSAATERAGLADTQYF. The CDR3, as DNA: TGTGCCAGCAGCGCCGCTACTGAGCGGGCTGGTCTCGCAGATACGCAGTATTTT.

This chain links TRBV20-1 with TRBJ1-1; D possibly corresponds to TRBD1 (6 bases). Trimming took off 4 bases at V and 7 bases at J, with 13 bases between the two ends. CDR3 length equals 12 residues. CDR1 DFQATT and CDR2 SNEGSKA come from the germline V gene (reference sequence). CDR3 sequence (DNA): TGCAGTGCTATTTGGGGGCCCTATGAAGCTTTCTTT. This codes for CSAIWGPYEAFF.

The chain has TRBV2 and TRBJ1-2; 9 bases line up with TRBD1. V shed 6 bases, J shed 5 bases, and the junction held 10 bases outside the gene matches. Germline CDR1 reads SNHLY; CDR2 reads FYNNEI. The CDR3 sequence is 15 residues long. The CDR3 DNA sequence: TGTGCCAGCAGCGGACAGGGGTCACACGGGTATGGCTACACCTTC. It specifies CASSGQGSHGYGYTF.

This clonotype was counted only a few times. This chain connects TRBV7-2 to TRBJ2-4, with a possible D match to TRBD2 (5 bases). The CDR3 has 15 residues. V was trimmed by 2 bases and J by 1 base, leaving 9 bases between them. Germline V gene lookup returns CDR1 SGHTA and CDR2 FQGNSA. The CDR3 nucleotides read TGTGCCAGCAGCTTACCGGGGTCGGCCAAAAACATTCAGTACTTC. It translates to CASSLPGSAKNIQYF. Full variable domain (rest looked up from reference TRBV7-2 and TRBJ2-4): GAGVSQSPSNKVTEKGKDVELRCDPISGHTALYWYRQSLGQGLEFLIYFQGNSAPDKSGLPSDRFSAERTGGSVSTLTIQRTQQEDSAVYLCASSLPGSAKNIQYFGAGTRLSVL.

In its sample, this clonotype was seen many times. V is TRBV9 and J is TRBJ2-2; the match to TRBD2 covers 10 bases. Germline V gene data show CDR1 as SGDLS and CDR2 as YYNGEE. The ends lost 0 bases at V and 4 bases at J; junction bases unmatched: 3. The CDR3 spans 16 residues. DNA of the CDR3: TGTGCCAGCAGCGTAGGAGCGGGAGGGAGCACCGGGGAGCTGTTTTTT. It specifies CASSVGAGGSTGELFF.

In the case of this clonotype: Its ends do not fully match the called genes, so a read error is possible. The chain links TRBV7-9 to TRBJ1-5, with 8 positions matching TRBD1. The CDR3 has 14 amino acids. Germline V gene lookup returns CDR1 SEHNR and CDR2 FQNEAQ (reference sequence). This CDR3 is CANSTDRDNQPQHF. CDR3 DNA: TGTGCCAACAGCACGGACAGGGACAATCAGCCCCAGCATTTT.

Concerning this clonotype itself: A much bigger clone sits one base away, suggesting this may be a read error. This sequence joins TRBV27 and TRBJ2-1; 7 bases line up with TRBD2. Looked up from germline, CDR1 is MNHEY and CDR2 is SMNVEV (reference sequence). CDR3 length equals 15 residues. V dropped 5 bases and J dropped 8; count of bases not matched to a gene: 12. As DNA, the CDR3 is TGTGCCAGCAGTCTTCGGACTAGTGTGGGCGATGAGCAGTTCTTC. Residues: CASSLRTSVGDEQFF.

This clonotype was seen many times. The chain links TRBV24-1 to TRBJ1-4; 10 positions match TRBD1. The V gene's germline CDR1 is KGHDR and CDR2 SFDVKD. After removal of 4 bases from V and 6 bases from J, the junction contained 4 bases not matched to a gene. The CDR3 has 15 residues. Written as DNA, the CDR3 is TGTGCCACCAGTGACTCCGGGACAGGGGATGAAAAACTGTTTTTT. Translation: CATSDSGTGDEKLFF.

The chain combines TRBV4-1 with TRBJ2-3; D ambiguous. Trimming removed 0 bases from V and 5 bases from J, with 12 bases in between. The CDR3 is 15 residues long. The germline V gene encodes CDR1 MGHRA and CDR2 YSYEKL. The CDR3 protein is CASSQDLLGRDTQYF. The CDR3 nucleotides read TGCGCCAGCAGCCAAGATTTGCTAGGAAGAGATACGCAGTATTTT.